Listed below are T cell receptor beta chains from one sample, sequenced in a study of immune evolution from preneoplasia to lung adenocarcinoma. Assay used: immunoSEQ multiplex PCR; TCRdb lists only in-frame clones, some missing. In the table there are around 16,000 clones, approximately 86% of which are singletons. The sample was FFPE invasive lung adenocarcinoma tissue. These receptors were collected from a person in their 70s with invasive lung adenocarcinoma. The CDR3 runs from the conserved cysteine through the conserved F or W. Fields, in order: D gene, V gene, J gene, clone size, CDR3 protein, CDR3 DNA. A D gene is named only where the DNA matches it firmly. Expanded clones get a size class; other rows say once, few or many, or leave the size out.

>-|TRBV7-9|TRBJ1-3|once
CASSLENSGNTIYF
TGTGCCAGCAGCTTAGAGAACTCTGGAAACACCATATATTTT
>-|TRBV29-1|TRBJ2-3|-
CSAPWGGAGTDTQYF
TGCAGCGCTCCGTGGGGGGGCGCGGGCACAGATACGCAGTATTTT
>TRBD1|TRBV7-9|TRBJ1-1|-
CASSRGGGYTEAFF
TGTGCCAGCAGCCGAGGAGGGGGCTACACTGAAGCTTTCTTT
>-|TRBV4-2|TRBJ1-2|-
CASSQGGGVNLGGYTF
TGTGCCAGCAGCCAAGGTGGAGGGGTAAACTTGGGTGGCTACACCTTC
>TRBD1|TRBV5-4|TRBJ2-7|-
CASSLDRVSYEQYF
TGTGCCAGCAGTCTGGACAGGGTGTCCTACGAGCAGTACTTC
>-|TRBV19|TRBJ2-4|-
CASSMGGQIQYF
TGTGCCAGTAGTATGGGGGGCCAGATTCAGTACTTC
>-|TRBV18|TRBJ1-1|once
CASSPWGSGTNTEAFF
TGTGCCAGCTCACCATGGGGGTCGGGAACTAACACTGAAGCTTTCTTT
>TRBD2|TRBV7-8|TRBJ2-7|-
CASSSLAGAGEQYF
TGTGCCAGCAGCTCACTAGCGGGAGCGGGCGAGCAGTACTTC
>TRBD2|TRBV6-5|TRBJ2-2|-
CASSGRLAGVRELFF
TGTGCCAGCAGTGGTAGGCTAGCGGGAGTCAGGGAGCTGTTTTTT
>-|TRBV27|TRBJ1-5|-
CASSFIGGGSNQPQHF
TGTGCCAGCAGTTTTATCGGGGGGGGTAGCAATCAGCCCCAGCATTTT
>-|TRBV30|TRBJ1-2|-
CACSDGNYGYTF
TGTGCCTGTTCGGACGGGAACTATGGCTACACCTTC
>-|TRBV6-4|TRBJ2-2|-
CASSAAGGSGELFF
TGTGCCAGCAGTGCCGCTGGGGGGTCCGGGGAGCTGTTTTTT
>TRBD2|TRBV4-2|TRBJ2-2|-
CASSQDPSGGVNTGELFF
TGTGCCAGCAGCCAAGATCCTAGCGGGGGCGTGAACACCGGGGAGCTGTTTTTT
>TRBD1|TRBV19|TRBJ1-1|-
CASTHAGTGNTEAFF
TGTGCCAGTACCCACGCGGGGACAGGGAACACTGAAGCTTTCTTT
>-|TRBV10-3|TRBJ1-1|-
CAISEIIGPLRAEAFF
TGTGCCATCAGTGAGATAATAGGGCCCCTACGGGCAGAAGCTTTCTTT
>-|TRBV9|TRBJ2-1|-
CASSSTLGDMRYNEQFF
TGTGCCAGCAGCTCGACCCTGGGGGACATGAGGTACAATGAGCAGTTCTTC
>-|TRBV19|TRBJ1-5|-
CASSNWQGHQPQHF
TGTGCCAGTAGTAACTGGCAGGGCCATCAGCCCCAGCATTTT
>-|TRBV7-9|TRBJ1-2|-
CASSLTDNYGYTF
TGTGCCAGCAGCCTGACTGATAACTATGGCTACACCTTC
>-|TRBV28|TRBJ1-1|-
CASSWGRTVTEAFF
TGTGCCAGCAGTTGGGGGCGGACAGTCACTGAAGCTTTCTTT
>-|TRBV2|TRBJ2-7|once
CASSVRGSVYEQYF
TGTGCCAGCAGTGTTCGTGGGAGTGTGTACGAGCAGTACTTC
>-|TRBV29-1|TRBJ2-7|medium-sized
CSVASVYEQYF
TGCAGCGTTGCTAGCGTCTACGAGCAGTACTTC
>-|TRBV7-6|TRBJ1-4|-
CASSLAAGRDEKLFF
TGTGCCAGCAGCTTAGCGGCAGGGAGGGATGAAAAACTGTTTTTT
>TRBD1|TRBV7-9|TRBJ1-2|once
CASSPPRGQESYGYTF
TGTGCCAGCAGCCCCCCTCGGGGACAGGAGAGCTATGGCTACACCTTC
>-|TRBV5-1|TRBJ2-1|few
CASSLEPLGSEQFF
TGCGCCAGCAGCTTGGAGCCCCTTGGATCAGAGCAGTTCTTC
>TRBD1|TRBV28|TRBJ1-1|-
CASSFPTGGAGVDTEAFF
TGTGCCAGCAGTTTCCCGACAGGGGGCGCGGGGGTGGACACTGAAGCTTTCTTT
>TRBD1|TRBV11-2|TRBJ2-7|-
CASSPGTGYEQYF
TGTGCCAGCAGCCCCGGGACAGGCTACGAGCAGTACTTC
>TRBD1|TRBV5-1|TRBJ1-1|-
CASIGTGEAFF
TGCGCCAGCATTGGGACAGGTGAAGCTTTCTTT
>TRBD1|TRBV14|TRBJ1-2|-
CASSHLRDRGRGDGYTF
TGTGCCAGCAGCCACCTCCGGGACAGGGGGCGAGGAGATGGCTACACCTTC
>-|TRBV9|TRBJ2-3|-
CASSVTITDTQYF
TGTGCCAGCAGCGTAACCATCACAGATACGCAGTATTTT
>TRBD2|TRBV5-4|TRBJ2-7|-
CASSSSGRVHEQYF
TGTGCCAGCAGCTCTAGCGGGAGGGTCCACGAGCAGTACTTC
>-|TRBV20-1|TRBJ2-7|-
CSAGTTYEQYF
TGCAGTGCTGGGACAACCTACGAGCAGTACTTC
>TRBD2|TRBV10-3|TRBJ2-4|once
CAISRTSENIQYF
TGTGCCATCAGTCGGACTAGCGAAAACATTCAGTACTTC
>-|TRBV28|TRBJ2-1|once
CASSPLGGEQFF
TGTGCCAGCAGCCCGTTAGGGGGTGAGCAGTTCTTC
>TRBD1|TRBV18|TRBJ2-7|-
CASSGTGNSYEQYF
TGTGCCAGCTCCGGGACAGGGAACTCCTACGAGCAGTACTTC
>-|TRBV2|TRBJ2-2|-
CASSHPGGDTGELFF
TGTGCCAGCAGCCACCCGGGGGGCGACACCGGGGAGCTGTTTTTT
>-|TRBV18|TRBJ2-1|-
CASFKQGGGEQFF
TGTGCCAGCTTCAAACAGGGTGGTGGTGAGCAGTTCTTC
>-|TRBV19|TRBJ1-5|once
CASSIKWRGSGNQPQHF
TGTGCCAGTAGTATCAAGTGGCGGGGGAGTGGCAATCAGCCCCAGCATTTT
>-|TRBV6-6|TRBJ1-5|-
CASSYTLNQPQHF
TGTGCCAGCAGTTACACCTTAAATCAGCCCCAGCATTTT
>-|TRBV11-2|TRBJ1-1|-
CASSLGGARGQGGTEAFF
TGTGCCAGCAGCTTAGGTGGGGCCCGTGGGCAGGGAGGCACTGAAGCTTTCTTT
>TRBD1|TRBV5-1|TRBJ1-3|-
CASSLEGQGVDTIYF
TGCGCCAGCAGCTTGGAGGGACAGGGGGTCGACACCATATATTTT
>TRBD1|TRBV5-1|TRBJ1-1|-
CASRRTTGQANTEAFF
TGCGCCAGCAGGAGGACGACGGGACAGGCGAACACTGAAGCTTTCTTT
>TRBD1|TRBV11-3|TRBJ2-1|-
CASSPSGTGENEQFF
TGTGCCAGCAGCCCCTCCGGGACAGGGGAGAATGAGCAGTTCTTC